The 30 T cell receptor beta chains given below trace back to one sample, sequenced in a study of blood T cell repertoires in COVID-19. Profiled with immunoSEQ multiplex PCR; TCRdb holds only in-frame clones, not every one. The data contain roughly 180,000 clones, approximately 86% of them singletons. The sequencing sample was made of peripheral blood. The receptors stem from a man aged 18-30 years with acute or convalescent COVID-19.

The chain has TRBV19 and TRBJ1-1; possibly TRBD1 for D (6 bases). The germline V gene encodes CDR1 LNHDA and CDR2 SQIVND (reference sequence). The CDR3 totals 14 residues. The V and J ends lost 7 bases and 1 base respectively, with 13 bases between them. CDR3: CASIRLDRNTEAFF. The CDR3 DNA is TGTGCCAGTATCCGATTGGACAGGAACACTGAAGCTTTCTTT.

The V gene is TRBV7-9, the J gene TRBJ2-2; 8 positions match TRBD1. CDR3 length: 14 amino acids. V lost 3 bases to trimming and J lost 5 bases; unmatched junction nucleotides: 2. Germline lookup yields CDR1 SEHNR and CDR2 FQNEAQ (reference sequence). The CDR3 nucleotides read TGTGCCAGCAGCTTGACAGGGGAGACCGGGGAGCTGTTTTTT. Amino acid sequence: CASSLTGETGELFF. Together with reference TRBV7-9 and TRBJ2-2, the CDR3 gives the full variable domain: DTGVSQNPRHKITKRGQNVTFRCDPISEHNRLYWYRQTLGQGPEFLTYFQNEAQLEKSRLLSDRFSAERPKGSFSTLEIQRTEQGDSAMYLCASSLTGETGELFFGEGSRLTVL.

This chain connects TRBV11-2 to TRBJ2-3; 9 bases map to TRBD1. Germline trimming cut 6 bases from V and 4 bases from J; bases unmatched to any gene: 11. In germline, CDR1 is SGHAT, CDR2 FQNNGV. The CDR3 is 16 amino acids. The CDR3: CASRPNTGGSPDTQYF. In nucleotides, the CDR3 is TGTGCCAGCAGACCAAACACAGGGGGCTCCCCAGATACGCAGTATTTT.

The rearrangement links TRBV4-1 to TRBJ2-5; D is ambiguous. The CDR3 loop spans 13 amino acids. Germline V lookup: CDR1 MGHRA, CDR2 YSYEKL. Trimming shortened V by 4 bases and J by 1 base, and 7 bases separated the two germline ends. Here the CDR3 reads CASSPTGQETQYF. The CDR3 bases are TGCGCCAGCAGCCCCACCGGCCAAGAGACCCAGTACTTC.

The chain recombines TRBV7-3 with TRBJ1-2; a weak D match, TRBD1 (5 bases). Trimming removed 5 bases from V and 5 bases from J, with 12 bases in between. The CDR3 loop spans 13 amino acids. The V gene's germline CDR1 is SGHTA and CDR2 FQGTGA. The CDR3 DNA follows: TGTGCCAGCAGCCAAGTTGGGGGGTATGGCTACACCTTC. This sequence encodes CASSQVGGYGYTF.

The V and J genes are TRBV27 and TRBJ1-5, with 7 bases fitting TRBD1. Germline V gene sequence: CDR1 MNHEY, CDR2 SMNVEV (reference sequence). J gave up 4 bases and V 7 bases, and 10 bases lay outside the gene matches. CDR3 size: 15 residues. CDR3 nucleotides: TGTGCCAGCACTCAAAGACAGGGCCAAAATCAGCCCCAGCATTTT. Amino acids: CASTQRQGQNQPQHF.

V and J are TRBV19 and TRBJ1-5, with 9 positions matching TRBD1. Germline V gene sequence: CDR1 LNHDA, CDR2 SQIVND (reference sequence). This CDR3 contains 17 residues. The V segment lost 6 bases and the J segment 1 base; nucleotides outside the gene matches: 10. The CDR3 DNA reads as TGTGCCAGTAGGACGGAAGGACAGGGGACGAGCAATCAGCCCCAGCATTTT. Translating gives CASRTEGQGTSNQPQHF.

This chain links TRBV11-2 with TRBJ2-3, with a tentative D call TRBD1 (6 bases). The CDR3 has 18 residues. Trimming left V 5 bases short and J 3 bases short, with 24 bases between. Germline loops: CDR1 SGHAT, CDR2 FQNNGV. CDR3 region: CASSLTTLWGHLTDTQYF. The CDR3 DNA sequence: TGTGCCAGCAGCCTTACAACCCTTTGGGGACATCTTACAGATACGCAGTATTTT.

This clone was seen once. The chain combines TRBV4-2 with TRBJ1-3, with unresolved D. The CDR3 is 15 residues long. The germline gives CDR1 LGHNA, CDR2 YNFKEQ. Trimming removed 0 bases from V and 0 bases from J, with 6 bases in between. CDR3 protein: CASSQEESSGNTIYF. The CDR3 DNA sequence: TGTGCCAGCAGCCAAGAGGAGAGCTCTGGAAACACCATATATTTT.

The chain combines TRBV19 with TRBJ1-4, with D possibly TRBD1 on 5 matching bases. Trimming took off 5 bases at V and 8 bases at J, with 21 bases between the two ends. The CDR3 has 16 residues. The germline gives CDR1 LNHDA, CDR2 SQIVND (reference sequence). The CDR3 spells CASSAAGTPTGEKLFF. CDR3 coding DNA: TGTGCCAGTAGTGCTGCCGGGACTCCCACAGGAGAAAAACTGTTTTTT.

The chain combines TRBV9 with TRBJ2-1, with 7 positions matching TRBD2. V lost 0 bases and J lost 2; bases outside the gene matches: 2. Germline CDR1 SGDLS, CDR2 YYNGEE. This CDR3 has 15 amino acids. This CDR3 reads CASSVERGTYNEQFF. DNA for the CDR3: TGTGCCAGCAGCGTAGAGCGGGGTACCTACAATGAGCAGTTCTTC.

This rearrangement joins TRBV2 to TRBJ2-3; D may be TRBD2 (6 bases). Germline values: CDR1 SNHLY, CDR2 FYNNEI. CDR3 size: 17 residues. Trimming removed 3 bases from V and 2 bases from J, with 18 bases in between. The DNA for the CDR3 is TGTGCCAGCAGTGAGGCCCTTTCCGGACTATACACAGATACGCAGTATTTT. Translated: CASSEALSGLYTDTQYF.

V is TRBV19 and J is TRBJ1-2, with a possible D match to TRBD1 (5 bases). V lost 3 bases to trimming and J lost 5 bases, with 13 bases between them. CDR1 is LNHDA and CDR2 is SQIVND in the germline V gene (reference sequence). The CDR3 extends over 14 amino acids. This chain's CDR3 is CASSIGGMGYGYTF. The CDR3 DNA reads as TGTGCCAGTAGTATTGGGGGGATGGGGTATGGCTACACCTTC.

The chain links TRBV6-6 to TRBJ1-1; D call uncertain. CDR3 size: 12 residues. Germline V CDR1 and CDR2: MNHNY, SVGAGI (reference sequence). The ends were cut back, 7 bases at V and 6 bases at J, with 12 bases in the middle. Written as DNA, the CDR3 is TGTGCCAGCACCACAACCCTCTCTGAAGCTTTCTTT. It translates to CASTTTLSEAFF.

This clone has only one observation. The CDR3 bases are TGTGCCAGCAGCTATACTGTTGGCGGGACAGGGGGCGCGAACTATGGCTACACCTTC. Translated, it gives CASSYTVGGTGGANYGYTF. V and J are TRBV3-1 (or the pseudogene TRBV3-2) and TRBJ1-2; 12 bases line up with TRBD1. The CDR3 is made up of 19 amino acids. With 5 bases clipped from V and 2 bases from J, the junction kept 15 bases outside the gene matches. Germline values: CDR1 LGHDT, CDR2 YNNKEL (reference sequence).

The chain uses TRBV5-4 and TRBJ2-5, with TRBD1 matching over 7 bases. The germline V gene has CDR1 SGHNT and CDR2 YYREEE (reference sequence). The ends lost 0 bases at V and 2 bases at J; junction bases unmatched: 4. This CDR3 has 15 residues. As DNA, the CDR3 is TGTGCCAGCAGCTTGGGGGACAGAAAACAAGAGACCCAGTACTTC. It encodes CASSLGDRKQETQYF. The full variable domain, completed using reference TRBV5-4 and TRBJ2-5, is ETGVTQSPTHLIKTRGQQVTLRCSSQSGHNTVSWYQQALGQGPQFIFQYYREEENGRGNFPPRFSGLQFPNYSSELNVNALELDDSALYLCASSLGDRKQETQYFGPGTRLLVL.

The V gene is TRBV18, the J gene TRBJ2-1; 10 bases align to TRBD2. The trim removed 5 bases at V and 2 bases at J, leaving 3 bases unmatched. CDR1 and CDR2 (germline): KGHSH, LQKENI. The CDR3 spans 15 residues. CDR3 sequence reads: CASSSLAGTYNEQFF. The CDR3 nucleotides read TGTGCCAGCTCATCACTAGCGGGGACCTACAATGAGCAGTTCTTC.

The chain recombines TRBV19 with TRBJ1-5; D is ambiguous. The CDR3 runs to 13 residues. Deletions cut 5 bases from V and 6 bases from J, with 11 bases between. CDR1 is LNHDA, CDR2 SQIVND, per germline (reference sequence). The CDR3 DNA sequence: TGTGCCAGTAGTGGTACATCATTTCAGCCCCAGCATTTT. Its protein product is CASSGTSFQPQHF.

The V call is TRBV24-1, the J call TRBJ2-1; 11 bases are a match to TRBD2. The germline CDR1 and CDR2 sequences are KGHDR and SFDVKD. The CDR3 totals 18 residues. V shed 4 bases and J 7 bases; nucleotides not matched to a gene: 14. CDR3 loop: CATSDRRLAGRGTNEQFF. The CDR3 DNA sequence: TGTGCCACCAGTGACCGTCGACTAGCGGGGCGAGGGACAAATGAGCAGTTCTTC.

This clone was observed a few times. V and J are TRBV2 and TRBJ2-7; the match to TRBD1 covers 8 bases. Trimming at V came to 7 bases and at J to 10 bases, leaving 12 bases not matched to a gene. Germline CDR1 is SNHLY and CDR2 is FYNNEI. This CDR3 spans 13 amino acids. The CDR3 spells CASTVDREGRQYF. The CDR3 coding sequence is TGTGCCAGCACTGTGGACAGGGAAGGACGACAGTACTTC.

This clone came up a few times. The CDR3: CASILGQGVNYGYTF. For the CDR3, the DNA is TGTGCCAGCATCCTGGGACAGGGAGTTAACTATGGCTACACCTTC. The chain couples TRBV2 to TRBJ1-2, with 9 bases matching TRBD1. The CDR3 is made up of 15 amino acids. With 7 bases clipped from V and 1 base from J, the junction kept 7 bases outside the gene matches. Per germline, CDR1 SNHLY and CDR2 FYNNEI.

The CDR3 reads CASRGDRATPLHF. The CDR3 DNA reads TGTGCCAGCAGGGGAGACAGGGCGACACCCCTCCACTTT. V is TRBV6-5 and J is TRBJ1-6; 7 bases align to TRBD1. The V gene end was trimmed by 6 bases and the J gene end by 11 bases; junction bases not matched to a gene: 7. CDR3 length: 13 amino acids. Germline V lookup: CDR1 MNHEY, CDR2 SVGAGI.

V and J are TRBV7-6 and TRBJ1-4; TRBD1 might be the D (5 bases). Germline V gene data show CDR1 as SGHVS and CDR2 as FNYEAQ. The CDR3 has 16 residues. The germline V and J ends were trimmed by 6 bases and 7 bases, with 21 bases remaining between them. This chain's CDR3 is CASSPTTRGVGEKLFF. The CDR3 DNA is TGTGCCAGCAGTCCCACAACGCGGGGGGTGGGTGAAAAACTGTTTTTT.

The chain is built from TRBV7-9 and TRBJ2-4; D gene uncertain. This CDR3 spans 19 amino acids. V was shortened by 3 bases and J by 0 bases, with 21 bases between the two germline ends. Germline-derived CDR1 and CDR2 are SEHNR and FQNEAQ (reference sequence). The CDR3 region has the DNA TGTGCCAGCAGCTTCCGAGAGCGTTTGAGTACTGTAGCCAAAAACATTCAGTACTTC. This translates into CASSFRERLSTVAKNIQYF.

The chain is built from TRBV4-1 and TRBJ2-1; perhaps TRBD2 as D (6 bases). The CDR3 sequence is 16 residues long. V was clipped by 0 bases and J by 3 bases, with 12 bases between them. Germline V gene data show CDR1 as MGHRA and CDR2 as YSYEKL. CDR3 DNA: TGCGCCAGCAGCCAAGATTCCGGGGGTTACTACAATGAGCAGTTCTTC. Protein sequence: CASSQDSGGYYNEQFF.

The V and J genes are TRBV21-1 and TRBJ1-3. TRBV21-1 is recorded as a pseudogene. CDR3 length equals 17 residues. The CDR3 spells CAISRKGGGREGNTIYF. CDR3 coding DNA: TGTGCCATCTCCCGGAAGGGGGGGGGCCGCGAAGGAAACACCATATATTTT.

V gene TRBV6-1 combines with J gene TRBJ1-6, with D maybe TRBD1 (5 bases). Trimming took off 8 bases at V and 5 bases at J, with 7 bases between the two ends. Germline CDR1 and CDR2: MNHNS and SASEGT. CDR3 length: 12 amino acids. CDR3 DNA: TGTGCCAGCTCAGGGAATAATTCACCCCTCCACTTT. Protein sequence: CASSGNNSPLHF.

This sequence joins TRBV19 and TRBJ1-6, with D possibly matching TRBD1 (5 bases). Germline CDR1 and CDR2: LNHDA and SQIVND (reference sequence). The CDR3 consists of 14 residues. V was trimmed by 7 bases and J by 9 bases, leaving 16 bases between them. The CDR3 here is CASTSRVGGSPLHF. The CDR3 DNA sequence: TGTGCCAGTACCAGCAGGGTTGGTGGTTCACCCCTCCACTTT.

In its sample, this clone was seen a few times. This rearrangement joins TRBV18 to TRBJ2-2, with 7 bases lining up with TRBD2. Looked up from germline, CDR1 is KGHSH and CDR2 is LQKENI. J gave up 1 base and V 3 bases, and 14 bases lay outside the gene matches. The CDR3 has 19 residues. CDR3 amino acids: CASSPQQEGLTGNTGELFF. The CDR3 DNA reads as TGTGCCAGCTCACCTCAGCAGGAGGGACTAACAGGGAACACCGGGGAGCTGTTTTTT.

CDR3 nucleotide sequence: TGTGCCAGCAGTCGCGGGAACAAAAACATTCAGTACTTC. Translated: CASSRGNKNIQYF. V and J are TRBV12-3 or TRBV12-4 and TRBJ2-4, with D perhaps matching TRBD2 (6 bases). This CDR3 is built from 13 residues. Trimming stripped 5 bases from V and 3 bases from J, with 8 bases between.